Described below is a single T cell receptor beta chain sequence and its context. The data were obtained in a study of blood T cell repertoires in COVID-19. Using immunoSEQ multiplex PCR, the repertoire was profiled, and TCRdb retains in-frame clones only, with some absent. The profile shows more than 35,000 clones, about 85% of them singletons. Germline CDR1 is SGHTA and CDR2 is FQGTGA. This CDR3 comprises 16 residues. The V gene end was trimmed by 5 bases and the J gene end by 3 bases; junction bases not matched to a gene: 7. The chain uses TRBV7-3 and TRBJ2-3, with 11 nucleotides matching TRBD1. Material: peripheral blood. The receptor comes from a man aged 65 to 85 with acute or convalescent COVID-19. CDR3 bases: TGTGCCAGCAGCACTCAAGGGACAGGGGGGACAGATACGCAGTATTTT. Protein: CASSTQGTGGTDTQYF.